The 3 T cell receptor beta chains reported below all come from one sample, sequenced in a study of blood T cell repertoires in COVID-19 (dated by TCRdb to the early 2020s). The library was prepared using the immunoSEQ multiplex PCR assay. Imported from immuneACCESS, the table was reduced by TCRdb to in-frame sequences with V and J called. These copies leave out some clones; in studies compared against another copy, an unresolved V gene accounts for under half, and the cause of the remainder is not known. This sample lists 90,000 to 130,000 clones; roughly four fifths were detected once. The top ten hold 16% of the sample. The specimen sequenced was peripheral blood. These receptors came from an older woman with acute or convalescent COVID-19.

The V gene is TRBV6-5, the J gene TRBJ1-6, with 11 nucleotides matching TRBD1. Trimming removed 5 bases from V and 8 bases from J; junction bases left unmatched: 5. This CDR3 spans 15 amino acids. Germline CDR1 reads MNHEY; CDR2 reads SVGAGI. CDR3 sequence reads: CASSKPGQGDSPLHF. Written as DNA, the CDR3 is TGTGCCAGCAGTAAGCCGGGACAGGGGGATTCACCCCTCCACTTT.

Worth noting for this clone: Other nucleotide sequences from this sample produce the same CDR3. The V call is TRBV2, the J call TRBJ1-2, with a possible D match to TRBD1 (6 bases). The CDR3 loop spans 13 amino acids. The V gene lost 3 bases and the J gene lost 2 bases, with 7 bases spanning the gap. CDR1 and CDR2 (germline): SNHLY, FYNNEI. CDR3 sequence: CASSEQGNYGYTF. CDR3 bases: TGTGCCAGCAGTGAGCAGGGGAACTATGGCTACACCTTC. The full variable domain, its missing parts supplied by reference TRBV2 and TRBJ1-2, is EPEVTQTPSHQVTQMGQEVILRCVPISNHLYFYWYRQILGQKVEFLVSFYNNEISEKSEIFDDQFSVERPDGSNFTLKIRSTKLEDSAMYFCASSEQGNYGYTFGSGTRLTVV.

The chain employs TRBV15 and TRBJ1-5; D is undetermined. The CDR3 length is 13 residues. Germline CDR1 and CDR2: LNHNV and YYDKDF (reference sequence). Deletions cut 4 bases from V and 9 bases from J, with 13 bases between. The CDR3 region has the DNA TGTGCCACCAGCACCCGGCGGGAGGGGCCCCAGCATTTT. Translating gives CATSTRREGPQHF.